These 3 T cell receptor beta chains were all obtained from the same sample, sequenced in a study of blood T cell repertoires in COVID-19. The table came from immunoSEQ multiplex PCR; TCRdb's copy has only in-frame clones and leaves some out. The sample has approximately 300,000 clones; about nine tenths are singletons. Sequenced: peripheral blood. The receptors here all came from a woman between 25 and 40 years old with COVID-19, enrolled during active disease.

CDR3 in amino acids: CASSIGGGNQPQHF. CDR3 bases: TGTGCCAGCAGCATAGGGGGGGGCAATCAGCCCCAGCATTTT. This chain links TRBV9 with TRBJ1-5, with a possible D match to TRBD1 (6 bases). CDR1 is SGDLS, CDR2 YYNGEE, per germline. Trimming left V 4 bases short and J 2 bases short, with 10 bases between. The CDR3 contains 14 residues.

The chain recombines TRBV5-1 with TRBJ1-2; a weak D match, TRBD1 (5 bases). The germline V and J ends were trimmed by 7 bases and 1 base, with 14 bases remaining between them. In germline, CDR1 is SGHRS, CDR2 YFSETQ. CDR3 size: 14 residues. For the CDR3, the DNA is TGCGCCAGCCGAGGTAGTGACAGTAACTATGGCTACACCTTC. Its protein is CASRGSDSNYGYTF.

This chain connects TRBV2 to TRBJ2-1; 13 bases line up with TRBD2. Germline V gene sequence: CDR1 SNHLY, CDR2 FYNNEI. The CDR3 is 15 amino acids. The V and J ends lost 5 bases and 7 bases, in that order; junction bases with no gene match: 5. The CDR3 region is CASSRGLAGVNEQFF. CDR3 in DNA: TGTGCCAGCAGTCGAGGACTAGCGGGAGTAAATGAGCAGTTCTTC. Complete variable domain (other parts from reference TRBV2 and TRBJ2-1): EPEVTQTPSHQVTQMGQEVILRCVPISNHLYFYWYRQILGQKVEFLVSFYNNEISEKSEIFDDQFSVERPDGSNFTLKIRSTKLEDSAMYFCASSRGLAGVNEQFFGPGTRLTVL.